A single sample is the source of the 32 T cell receptor beta chains below, sequenced in a study of control samples from healthy donors and cancer patients. Here immunoSEQ multiplex PCR was the method, and the copy in TCRdb shows in-frame clones only, minus some. Of 400,000 to 450,000 clones listed, approximately 92% are singletons. Input material: PBMCs. The receptors here all came from a middle-aged man with head and neck cancer.

The chain couples TRBV3-1 (or the pseudogene TRBV3-2) to TRBJ2-1; TRBD2 agrees at 10 bases. CDR3 length: 16 amino acids. V shed 3 bases and J 7 bases; nucleotides not matched to a gene: 9. Germline CDR1 and CDR2: LGHDT and YNNKEL (reference sequence). The CDR3 is CASSHDISGRWNEQFF. The DNA of the CDR3 is TGTGCCAGCAGCCACGATATTAGCGGGAGGTGGAATGAGCAGTTCTTC.

This clone was recorded once. The J gene is TRBJ2-5, the V gene TRBV6-1; 8 nucleotides align to TRBD1. V lost 4 bases to trimming and J lost 1 base; unmatched junction nucleotides: 8. The CDR3 sequence is 16 residues long. The germline gives CDR1 MNHNS, CDR2 SASEGT. CDR3 region: CASSAYRTGLQETQYF. The CDR3 region has the DNA TGTGCCAGCAGTGCTTACCGGACAGGGCTCCAAGAGACCCAGTACTTC.

V usage is TRBV5-1 and J usage is TRBJ1-5, with 10 bases identical to TRBD1. Germline loops: CDR1 SGHRS, CDR2 YFSETQ. The ends lost 2 bases at V and 4 bases at J; junction bases unmatched: 3. The CDR3 runs to 15 residues. The CDR3 bases are TGCGCCAGCAGCTTAGCGGGACAGGGGAATCAGCCCCAGCATTTT. It translates to CASSLAGQGNQPQHF.

This chain joins TRBV6-2 or TRBV6-3 and TRBJ1-6, with D uncertain. Trimming left V 4 bases short and J 7 bases short, with 11 bases between. Germline V CDR1 and CDR2: MNHEY, SVGEGT. The CDR3 extends over 14 amino acids. In DNA, the CDR3 is TGTGCCAGCAGTTTCTGGCGGACCAATTCACCCCTCCACTTT. This sequence encodes CASSFWRTNSPLHF.

The chain recombines TRBV15 with TRBJ2-2; D uncertain. Trimming removed 0 bases from V and 7 bases from J, with 15 bases in between. The CDR3 covers 16 residues. Germline lookup yields CDR1 LNHNV and CDR2 YYDKDF (reference sequence). The CDR3, as DNA: TGTGCCACCAGCAGAGATCCGATACTTGGGATCGGGGAGCTGTTTTTT. Amino acid sequence: CATSRDPILGIGELFF.

This sequence joins TRBV5-5 and TRBJ2-1; tentatively, D is TRBD1 (6 bases). Germline V lookup: CDR1 SGHKS, CDR2 YYEKEE (reference sequence). Trimming pared 6 bases from V and 0 bases from J, leaving 16 bases between. The CDR3 sequence is 16 residues long. The CDR3 sequence: CASNQQGWSSYNEQFF. The CDR3 DNA sequence: TGTGCCAGCAACCAACAGGGCTGGAGCTCCTACAATGAGCAGTTCTTC.

The chain is built from TRBV29-1 and TRBJ2-1; 9 bases line up with TRBD2. The CDR3 sequence is 19 residues long. J gave up 4 bases and V 6 bases, and 22 bases lay outside the gene matches. CDR1 is SQVTM, CDR2 ANQGSEA, per germline. The CDR3 nucleotides are TGCAGCGTCTATATAGCGGGGGCCCGCTTCTCCAATTTATACAATGAGCAGTTCTTC. Protein product: CSVYIAGARFSNLYNEQFF.

This sequence joins TRBV6-5 and TRBJ1-1; D uncertain. Germline loops: CDR1 MNHEY, CDR2 SVGAGI. This CDR3 region has 15 residues. V was trimmed by 2 bases and J by 0 bases, leaving 10 bases between them. The CDR3 DNA sequence: TGTGCCAGCAGTTACAAAAGTGTCATGAACACTGAAGCTTTCTTT. It codes for CASSYKSVMNTEAFF.

This clone was seen just once. The chain combines TRBV27 with TRBJ2-1; 7 bases map to TRBD2. Germline CDR1 and CDR2: MNHEY and SMNVEV (reference sequence). Trimming cost V 8 bases and J 6 bases; bases outside gene matches: 10. This CDR3 has 14 residues. The CDR3 is CASGAGLVVNEQFF. Here the CDR3 DNA reads TGTGCCAGCGGAGCAGGACTAGTGGTCAATGAGCAGTTCTTC.

The V and J genes are TRBV7-3 and TRBJ2-7; D is perhaps TRBD2 (7 bases). The CDR3 loop spans 13 amino acids. Looked up from germline, CDR1 is SGHTA and CDR2 is FQGTGA. The ends were cut back, 8 bases at V and 6 bases at J, with 17 bases in the middle. CDR3 coding DNA: TGTGCCAGCTCTGCGGGGGCCCGGAGCGAGCAGTACTTC. It yields the protein CASSAGARSEQYF.

The J gene is TRBJ1-6, the V gene TRBV27; D not resolved. Germline CDR1 reads MNHEY; CDR2 reads SMNVEV (reference sequence). V lost 5 bases and J 1 base, leaving 9 bases between the germline ends. CDR3 length equals 15 residues. This CDR3 is CASSPPQSYNSPLHF. CDR3 coding DNA: TGTGCCAGCAGTCCCCCCCAATCCTATAATTCACCCCTCCACTTT.

This clone was seen more than once but under ten times. The chain uses TRBV30 and TRBJ1-4; TRBD1 agrees at 7 bases. Trimming removed 3 bases from V and 3 bases from J; junction bases left unmatched: 7. This CDR3 has 15 residues. In germline, CDR1 is GTSNPN, CDR2 SVGIG (reference sequence). This CDR3 is CAWRDRRAANEKLFF. The CDR3 DNA sequence: TGTGCCTGGAGGGACAGGCGGGCGGCTAATGAAAAACTGTTTTTT.

The chain uses TRBV24-1 and TRBJ2-7; a weak D match, TRBD1 (5 bases). Germline V gene data show CDR1 as KGHDR and CDR2 as SFDVKD. The V and J ends lost 5 bases and 2 bases respectively, with 12 bases between them. The CDR3 runs to 14 residues. The CDR3 region has the DNA TGTGCCACCAGTGCCCCAGACAGACCCTACGAGCAGTACTTC. It specifies CATSAPDRPYEQYF.

This chain connects TRBV7-9 to TRBJ2-7, with a weak D call TRBD1 (6 bases). Germline assignment: CDR1 SEHNR and CDR2 FQNEAQ (reference sequence). The CDR3 spans 14 residues. The V gene lost 5 bases and the J gene lost 1 base, with 12 bases spanning the gap. CDR3 region: CASSVEGQSYEQYF. DNA for the CDR3: TGTGCCAGCAGCGTTGAAGGACAGTCCTACGAGCAGTACTTC. Full variable domain (remainder filled in from reference TRBV7-9 and TRBJ2-7): DTGVSQNPRHKITKRGQNVTFRCDPISEHNRLYWYRQTLGQGPEFLTYFQNEAQLEKSRLLSDRFSAERPKGSFSTLEIQRTEQGDSAMYLCASSVEGQSYEQYFGPGTRLTVT.

This clone was seen just once. This chain connects TRBV19 to TRBJ1-1, with D perhaps matching TRBD1 (5 bases). The CDR3 is made up of 14 amino acids. Germline CDR1 and CDR2: LNHDA and SQIVND (reference sequence). The V gene lost 5 bases and the J gene lost 2 bases, with 12 bases spanning the gap. The CDR3 DNA reads TGTGCCAGTAGTCCGGGGACCTACAACACTGAAGCTTTCTTT. Translated: CASSPGTYNTEAFF.

The rearrangement uses TRBV28 and TRBJ1-4, with D possibly matching TRBD1 (6 bases). The CDR3 covers 15 residues. V lost 3 bases and J lost 0, with 8 bases in between. CDR1 and CDR2 from the germline V gene are MDHEN and SYDVKM. The CDR3 spells CASSLDSTTNEKLFF. DNA for the CDR3: TGTGCCAGCAGTTTGGACAGTACAACTAATGAAAAACTGTTTTTT.

The chain has TRBV27 and TRBJ2-3, with 9 bases that match TRBD1. The trim removed 5 bases at V and 5 bases at J, leaving 5 bases unmatched. CDR3 length equals 14 residues. Germline V CDR1 and CDR2: MNHEY, SMNVEV (reference sequence). The CDR3 protein is CASSRTGVEDTQYF. The CDR3 nucleotides read TGTGCCAGCAGTAGGACAGGGGTTGAAGATACGCAGTATTTT.

V is TRBV11-2 and J is TRBJ2-6; D gene unclear. The germline gives CDR1 SGHAT, CDR2 FQNNGV. Trimming cost V 7 bases and J 0 bases, with 4 bases left between them. The CDR3 is 13 residues long. Here the CDR3 reads CASIPSGANVLTF. The CDR3 DNA reads as TGTGCCAGCATCCCCTCTGGGGCCAACGTCCTGACTTTC.

To note about this clone: The same CDR3 can be traced to other DNA sequences in this sample. The V call is TRBV18, the J call TRBJ2-3; unclear D gene. V was clipped by 2 bases and J by 0 bases, with 0 bases between them. CDR3 size: 12 residues. The V gene's germline CDR1 is KGHSH and CDR2 LQKENI. This CDR3 is CASSPSTDTQYF. Here the CDR3 DNA reads TGTGCCAGCTCACCAAGCACAGATACGCAGTATTTT.

The V gene is TRBV6-5, the J gene TRBJ1-5; D possibly corresponds to TRBD1 (6 bases). V gave up 6 bases and J gave up 1 base, with 10 bases separating them. Germline CDR1 reads MNHEY; CDR2 reads SVGAGI. The CDR3 extends over 14 amino acids. Here the CDR3 reads CASRPDSSNQPQHF. CDR3 coding DNA: TGTGCCAGCAGGCCGGACAGCAGCAATCAGCCCCAGCATTTT.

The chain carries TRBV11-2 and TRBJ1-1; 8 nucleotides match TRBD1. The J segment lost 7 bases and the V segment lost 5 bases, leaving 3 bases of the junction unmatched. Germline V CDR1 and CDR2: SGHAT, FQNNGV. The CDR3 extends over 12 amino acids. The CDR3 nucleotides read TGTGCCAGCAGCCCTGGACAGGGTGAAGCTTTCTTT. This encodes CASSPGQGEAFF.

This clone was counted once. The rearrangement joins TRBV7-3 to TRBJ2-5; 10 bases align to TRBD2. With V trimmed by 5 bases and J by 4 bases, 7 bases remained unmatched. CDR1 is SGHTA, CDR2 FQGTGA, per germline. CDR3 length equals 15 residues. CDR3 bases: TGTGCCAGCAGCCTTTTAGCGGGGGGAGCAGAGACCCAGTACTTC. Encoded protein: CASSLLAGGAETQYF.

CDR3 sequence reads: CASSHTGGDRDTQYF. In DNA, the CDR3 is TGCGCCAGCAGCCACACTGGCGGGGATAGGGATACGCAGTATTTT. The V gene is TRBV4-1, the J gene TRBJ2-3; maybe TRBD2 (6 bases). The germline CDR1 and CDR2 sequences are MGHRA and YSYEKL. V lost 3 bases and J 6 bases, leaving 16 bases between the germline ends. The CDR3 spans 15 residues.

This chain uses TRBV5-1 with TRBJ2-3; D gene ambiguous. Looked up from germline, CDR1 is SGHRS and CDR2 is YFSETQ. The CDR3 is made up of 16 amino acids. V was pared by 0 bases and J by 2 bases, with 13 bases between. In DNA form, the CDR3 reads TGCGCCAGCAGCTTGGGGGGTTCTACCTACACAGATACGCAGTATTTT. It encodes CASSLGGSTYTDTQYF.

This chain joins TRBV5-1 and TRBJ2-5; D gene uncertain. V dropped 2 bases and J dropped 5 bases, with 16 bases sitting between them. From germline, CDR1 is SGHRS and CDR2 YFSETQ. The CDR3 length is 15 residues. The CDR3 DNA reads as TGCGCCAGCAGCTTTGCGCTCGGAGTTGAGGAGACCCAGTACTTC. This gives the protein CASSFALGVEETQYF.

This clone turned up a few times. Other DNA sequences in the sample encode the same CDR3. V and J are TRBV18 and TRBJ1-5; D uncertain. The V end lost 2 bases, the J end lost 1 base, and 3 bases lay between the germline ends. This CDR3 is 13 amino acids long. Germline V CDR1 and CDR2: KGHSH, LQKENI. The CDR3 sequence: CASSPDSNQPQHF. The CDR3 region has the DNA TGTGCCAGCTCACCAGACAGCAATCAGCCCCAGCATTTT.

This clone was observed a single time. The chain employs TRBV28 and TRBJ2-7; 8 bases are shared with TRBD2. This CDR3 region has 13 residues. CDR1 and CDR2 (germline): MDHEN, SYDVKM. CDR3 in amino acids: CAILASGSYEQYF. DNA for the CDR3: TGTGCTATCCTAGCCAGCGGGAGCTACGAGCAGTACTTC.

The gene calls are TRBV28 and TRBJ1-1, with D possibly matching TRBD1 (5 bases). The V end was cut by 3 bases, the J end by 2 bases, with 10 bases between. Per the germline V gene, CDR1 is MDHEN and CDR2 is SYDVKM. The CDR3 is made up of 14 amino acids. The CDR3 protein is CASSLEQANTEAFF. CDR3 coding DNA: TGTGCCAGCAGTTTGGAACAGGCAAACACTGAAGCTTTCTTT.

This chain links TRBV28 with TRBJ2-1; D call uncertain. The CDR3 is 18 residues long. V gave up 2 bases and J gave up 0 bases, with 17 bases separating them. Germline V CDR1 and CDR2: MDHEN, SYDVKM. Here the CDR3 reads CASSLNRVGTSSYNEQFF. As DNA, the CDR3 is TGTGCCAGCAGTTTAAATAGGGTTGGAACGAGCTCCTACAATGAGCAGTTCTTC.

The chain couples TRBV9 to TRBJ2-1; D gene unclear. The CDR3 extends over 13 amino acids. Germline-derived CDR1 and CDR2 are SGDLS and YYNGEE. Trimming took off 3 bases at V and 7 bases at J, with 11 bases between the two ends. CDR3 DNA: TGTGCCAGCAGCGGGAGTCGTTGGAATGAGCAGTTCTTC. It encodes CASSGSRWNEQFF.

This clone has just one count. The chain combines TRBV20-1 with TRBJ1-1; 7 bases are shared with TRBD1. Germline-derived CDR1 and CDR2 are DFQATT and SNEGSKA (reference sequence). CDR3 length: 11 amino acids. CDR3 in amino acids: CRTGTNTEAFF. CDR3 bases: TGCAGGACAGGGACGAACACTGAAGCTTTCTTT.

DNA for the CDR3: TGTGCCAGCTCACAACAAAGAAGCTACAATGAGCAGTTCTTC. Translation: CASSQQRSYNEQFF. The chain recombines TRBV18 with TRBJ2-1; D is ambiguous. Trimming stripped 4 bases from V and 3 bases from J, with 10 bases between. The germline gives CDR1 KGHSH, CDR2 LQKENI. The CDR3 runs to 14 residues.